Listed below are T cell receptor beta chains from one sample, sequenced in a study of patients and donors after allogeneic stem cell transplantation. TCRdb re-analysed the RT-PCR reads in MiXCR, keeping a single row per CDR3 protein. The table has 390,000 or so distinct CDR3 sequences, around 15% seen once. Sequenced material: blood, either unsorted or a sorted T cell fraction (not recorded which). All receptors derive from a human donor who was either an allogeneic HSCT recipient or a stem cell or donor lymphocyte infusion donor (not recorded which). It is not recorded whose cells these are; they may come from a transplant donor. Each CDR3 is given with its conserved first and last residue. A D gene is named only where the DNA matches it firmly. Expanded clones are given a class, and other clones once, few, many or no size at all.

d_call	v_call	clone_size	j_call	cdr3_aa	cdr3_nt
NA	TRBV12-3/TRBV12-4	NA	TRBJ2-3	CASSSSGDTDTQYF	TGTGCCAGCAGTTCTTCCGGGGACACAGATACGCAGTATTTT
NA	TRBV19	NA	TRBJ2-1	CASNTGTANEQFF	TGTGCCAGTAACACGGGAACGGCCAATGAGCAGTTCTTC
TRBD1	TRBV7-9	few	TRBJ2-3	CASSLQGASDTQYF	TGTGCCAGCAGCTTACAGGGGGCATCGGATACGCAGTATTTT
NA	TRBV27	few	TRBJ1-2	CASSYQTGPINYGYTF	TGTGCCAGCAGTTACCAAACGGGGCCTATTAACTATGGCTACACCTTC
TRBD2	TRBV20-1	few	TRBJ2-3	CSARTSGTTDTQYF	TGCAGTGCTAGGACTAGCGGGACCACAGATACGCAGTATTTT
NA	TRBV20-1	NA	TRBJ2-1	CSAAPGNYNEQFF	TGCAGTGCCGCCCCGGGAAATTACAATGAGCAGTTCTTC
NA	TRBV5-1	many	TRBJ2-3	CASRDGDTQYF	TGCGCCAGCAGAGACGGAGATACGCAGTATTTT
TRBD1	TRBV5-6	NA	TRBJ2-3	CASSVDRVKDTQYF	TGTGCCAGCAGCGTGGACAGGGTCAAAGATACGCAGTATTTT
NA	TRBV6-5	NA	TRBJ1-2	CASTGTTSGYTF	TGTGCCAGCACCGGGACGACGTCTGGCTACACCTTC
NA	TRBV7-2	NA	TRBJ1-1	CASSLWGETEAFF	TGTGCCAGCAGCTTATGGGGGGAGACTGAAGCTTTCTTT
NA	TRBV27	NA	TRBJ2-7	CASSLGQGFPPYEQYF	TGTGCCAGCAGTTTAGGGCAGGGCTTCCCCCCCTACGAGCAGTACTTC
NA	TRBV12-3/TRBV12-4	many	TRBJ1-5	CASRDGRGYQPQHF	TGTGCCAGCAGGGACGGACGGGGATATCAGCCCCAGCATTTT
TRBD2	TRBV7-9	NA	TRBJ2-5	CASSLYRGGPETQYF	TGTGCCAGCAGCTTATACCGGGGGGGACCCGAGACCCAGTACTTC
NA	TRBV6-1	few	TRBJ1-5	CASSRTTGRHQPQHF	TGTGCCAGCAGCCGTACGACAGGACGCCATCAGCCCCAGCATTTT
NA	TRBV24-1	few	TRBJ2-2	CATALGARSGELFF	TGTGCCACTGCCTTAGGGGCGAGGAGCGGGGAGCTGTTTTTT
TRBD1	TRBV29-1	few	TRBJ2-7	CSVGGGGYEQYF	TGCAGCGTTGGAGGGGGCGGCTACGAGCAGTACTTC